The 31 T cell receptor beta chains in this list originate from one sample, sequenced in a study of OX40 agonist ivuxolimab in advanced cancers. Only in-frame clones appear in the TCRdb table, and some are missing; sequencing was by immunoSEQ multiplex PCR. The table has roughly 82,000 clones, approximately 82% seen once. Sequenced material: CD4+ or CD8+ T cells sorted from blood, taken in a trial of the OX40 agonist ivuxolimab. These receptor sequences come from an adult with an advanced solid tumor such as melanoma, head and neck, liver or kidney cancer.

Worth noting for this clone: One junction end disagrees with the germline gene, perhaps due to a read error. CDR3 sequence reads: CASSSLDRTGVGETQYF. CDR3 sequence (DNA): TGTGCTAGCAGCTCCCTCGATCGGACAGGGGTAGGGGAGACCCAGTACTTC. V is TRBV7-7 and J is TRBJ2-5; 9 bases match TRBD1. The CDR3 is 17 residues long. Germline loops: CDR1 SSHAT, CDR2 FNYEAQ (reference sequence).

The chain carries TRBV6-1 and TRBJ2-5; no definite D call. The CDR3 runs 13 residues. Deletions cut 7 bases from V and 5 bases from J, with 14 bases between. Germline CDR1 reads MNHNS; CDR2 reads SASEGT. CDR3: CASNLAEVETQYF. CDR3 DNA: TGTGCCAGCAATTTGGCCGAGGTTGAGACCCAGTACTTC.

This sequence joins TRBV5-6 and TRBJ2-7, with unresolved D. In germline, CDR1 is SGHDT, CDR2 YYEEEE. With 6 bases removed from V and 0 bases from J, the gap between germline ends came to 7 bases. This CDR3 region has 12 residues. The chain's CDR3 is CASKSSSYEQYF. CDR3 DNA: TGTGCCAGCAAGTCAAGCTCCTACGAGCAGTACTTC.

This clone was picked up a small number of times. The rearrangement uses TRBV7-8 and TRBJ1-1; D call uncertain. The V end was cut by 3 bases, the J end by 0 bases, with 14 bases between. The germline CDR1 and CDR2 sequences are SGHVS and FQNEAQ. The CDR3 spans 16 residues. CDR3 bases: TGTGCCAGCAGCTTTGGCTCCCCCAGAATGAACACTGAAGCTTTCTTT. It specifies CASSFGSPRMNTEAFF.

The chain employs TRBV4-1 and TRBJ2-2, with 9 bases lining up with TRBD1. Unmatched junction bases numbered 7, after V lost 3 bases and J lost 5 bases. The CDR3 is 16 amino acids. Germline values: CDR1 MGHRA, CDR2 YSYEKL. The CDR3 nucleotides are TGCGCCAGCAGCCACGGACAGGGGAGAAAGACCGGGGAGCTGTTTTTT. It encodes CASSHGQGRKTGELFF.

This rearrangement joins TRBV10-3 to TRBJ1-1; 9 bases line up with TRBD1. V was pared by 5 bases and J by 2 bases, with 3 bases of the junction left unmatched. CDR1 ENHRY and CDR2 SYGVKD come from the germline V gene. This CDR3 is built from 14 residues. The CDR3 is CAISSTGGNTEAFF. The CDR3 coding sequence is TGTGCCATCAGTTCGACAGGGGGAAACACTGAAGCTTTCTTT.

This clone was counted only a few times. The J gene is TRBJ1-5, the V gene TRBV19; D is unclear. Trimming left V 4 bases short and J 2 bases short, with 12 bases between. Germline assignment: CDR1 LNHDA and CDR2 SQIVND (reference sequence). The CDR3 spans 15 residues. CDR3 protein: CASSTPAGGNQPQHF. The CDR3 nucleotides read TGTGCCAGTAGTACTCCTGCTGGTGGCAATCAGCCCCAGCATTTT.

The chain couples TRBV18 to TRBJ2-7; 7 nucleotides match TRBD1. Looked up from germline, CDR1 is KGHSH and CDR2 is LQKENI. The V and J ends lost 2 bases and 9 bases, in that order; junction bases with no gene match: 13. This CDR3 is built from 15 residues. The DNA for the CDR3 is TGTGCCAGCTCACCAAACCGGGACAGCCGTTTACCGCAGTACTTC. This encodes CASSPNRDSRLPQYF. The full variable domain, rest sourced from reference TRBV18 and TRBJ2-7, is NAGVMQNPRHLVRRRGQEARLRCSPMKGHSHVYWYRQLPEEGLKFMVYLQKENIIDESGMPKERFSAEFPKEGPSILRIQQVVRGDSAAYFCASSPNRDSRLPQYFGPGTRLTVT.

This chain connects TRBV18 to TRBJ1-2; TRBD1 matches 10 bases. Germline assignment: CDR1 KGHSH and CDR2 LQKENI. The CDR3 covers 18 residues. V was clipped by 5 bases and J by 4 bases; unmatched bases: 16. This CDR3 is CASSTSSGTGDSGYGYTF. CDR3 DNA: TGTGCCAGCTCAACCTCCTCCGGGACAGGGGATTCTGGCTATGGCTACACCTTC.

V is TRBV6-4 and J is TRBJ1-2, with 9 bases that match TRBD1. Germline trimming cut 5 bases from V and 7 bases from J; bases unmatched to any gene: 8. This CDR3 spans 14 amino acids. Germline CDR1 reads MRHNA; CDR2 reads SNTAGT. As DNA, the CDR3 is TGTGCCAGCAGTCCCGGGACAGGGATCGGTGGCTACACCTTC. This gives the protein CASSPGTGIGGYTF.

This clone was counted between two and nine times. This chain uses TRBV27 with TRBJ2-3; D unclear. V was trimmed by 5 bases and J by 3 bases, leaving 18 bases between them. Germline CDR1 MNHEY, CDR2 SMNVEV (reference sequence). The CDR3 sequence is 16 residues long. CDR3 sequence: CASSPRLSSRTDTQYF. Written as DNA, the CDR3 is TGTGCCAGCAGTCCCCGGCTCTCCAGCCGAACAGATACGCAGTATTTT.

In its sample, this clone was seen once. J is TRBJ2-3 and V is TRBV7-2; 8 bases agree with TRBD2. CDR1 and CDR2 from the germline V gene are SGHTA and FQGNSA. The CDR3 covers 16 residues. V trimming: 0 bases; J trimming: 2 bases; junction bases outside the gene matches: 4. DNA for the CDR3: TGTGCCAGCAGCTTAGCCCCGGGACTAGACACAGATACGCAGTATTTT. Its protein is CASSLAPGLDTDTQYF.

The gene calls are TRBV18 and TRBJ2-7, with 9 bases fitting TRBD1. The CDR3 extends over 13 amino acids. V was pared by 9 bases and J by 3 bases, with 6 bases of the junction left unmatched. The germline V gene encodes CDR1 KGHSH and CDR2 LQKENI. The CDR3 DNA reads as TGTGCCAGTTCCGGGGGACAGGGCTACGAGCAGTACTTC. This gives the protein CASSGGQGYEQYF.

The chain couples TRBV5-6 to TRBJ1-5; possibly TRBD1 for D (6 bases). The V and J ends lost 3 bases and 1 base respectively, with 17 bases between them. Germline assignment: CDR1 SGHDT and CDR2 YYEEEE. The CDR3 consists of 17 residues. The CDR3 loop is CASSWYQGRGSNQPQHF. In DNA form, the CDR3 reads TGTGCCAGCAGCTGGTACCAGGGGCGGGGAAGCAATCAGCCCCAGCATTTT.

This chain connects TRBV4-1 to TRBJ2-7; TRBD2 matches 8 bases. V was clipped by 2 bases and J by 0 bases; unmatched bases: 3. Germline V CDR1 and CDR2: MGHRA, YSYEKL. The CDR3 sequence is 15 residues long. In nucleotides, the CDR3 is TGCGCCAGCAGCCAAAATAGCGGGGCCTCCTACGAGCAGTACTTC. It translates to CASSQNSGASYEQYF.

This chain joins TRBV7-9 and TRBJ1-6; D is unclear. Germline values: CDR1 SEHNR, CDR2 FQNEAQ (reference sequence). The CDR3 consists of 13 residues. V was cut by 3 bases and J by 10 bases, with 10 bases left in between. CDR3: CASSFGENSPLHF. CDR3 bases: TGTGCCAGCAGCTTCGGGGAGAACTCACCCCTCCACTTT.

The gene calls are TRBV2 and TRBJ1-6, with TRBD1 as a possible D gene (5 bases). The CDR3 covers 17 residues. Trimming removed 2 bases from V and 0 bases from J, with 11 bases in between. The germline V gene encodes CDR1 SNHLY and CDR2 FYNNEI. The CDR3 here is CASSERQMSSYNSPLHF. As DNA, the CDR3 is TGTGCCAGCAGTGAACGACAGATGAGCTCCTATAATTCACCCCTCCACTTT.

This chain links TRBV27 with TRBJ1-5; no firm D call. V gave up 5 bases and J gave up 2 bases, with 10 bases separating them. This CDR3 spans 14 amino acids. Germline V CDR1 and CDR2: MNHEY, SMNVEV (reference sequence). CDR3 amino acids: CASSMKTGNQPQHF. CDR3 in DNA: TGTGCCAGCAGTATGAAAACGGGCAATCAGCCCCAGCATTTT.

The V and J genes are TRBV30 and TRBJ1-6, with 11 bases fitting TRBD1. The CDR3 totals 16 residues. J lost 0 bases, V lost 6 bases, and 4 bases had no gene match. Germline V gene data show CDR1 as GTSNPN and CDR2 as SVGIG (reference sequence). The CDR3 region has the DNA TGTGCCTGCGGGACAGGGGGGAGCTCCTATAATTCACCCCTCCACTTT. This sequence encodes CACGTGGSSYNSPLHF.

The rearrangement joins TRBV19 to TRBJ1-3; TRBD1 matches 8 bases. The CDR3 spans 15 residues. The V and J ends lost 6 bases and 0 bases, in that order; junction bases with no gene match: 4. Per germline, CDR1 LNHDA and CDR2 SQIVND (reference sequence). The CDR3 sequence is CASRGQVHSGNTIYF. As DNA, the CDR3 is TGTGCCAGTAGGGGACAGGTCCACTCTGGAAACACCATATATTTT. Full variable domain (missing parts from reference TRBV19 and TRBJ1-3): DGGITQSPKYLFRKEGQNVTLSCEQNLNHDAMYWYRQDPGQGLRLIYYSQIVNDFQKGDIAEGYSVSREKKESFPLTVTSAQKNPTAFYLCASRGQVHSGNTIYFGEGSWLTVV.

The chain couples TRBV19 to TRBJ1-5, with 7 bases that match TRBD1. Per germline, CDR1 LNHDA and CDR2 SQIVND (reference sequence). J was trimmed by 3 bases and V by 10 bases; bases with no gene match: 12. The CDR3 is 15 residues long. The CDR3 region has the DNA TGTGCCACAGACAGGGCGCCCAACCTCAATCAGCCCCAGCATTTT. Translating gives CATDRAPNLNQPQHF.

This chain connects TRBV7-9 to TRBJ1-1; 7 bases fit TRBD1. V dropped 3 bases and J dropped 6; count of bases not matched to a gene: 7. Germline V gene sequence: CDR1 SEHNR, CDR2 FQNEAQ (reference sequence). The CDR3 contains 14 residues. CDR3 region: CASSFFDRVPEAFF. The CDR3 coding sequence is TGTGCCAGCAGCTTCTTCGACAGGGTTCCTGAAGCTTTCTTT.

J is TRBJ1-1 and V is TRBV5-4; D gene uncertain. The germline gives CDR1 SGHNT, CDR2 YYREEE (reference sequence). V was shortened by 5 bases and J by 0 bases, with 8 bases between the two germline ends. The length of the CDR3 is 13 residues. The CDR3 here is CASSSGLNTEAFF. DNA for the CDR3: TGTGCCAGCAGTTCGGGGTTGAACACTGAAGCTTTCTTT.

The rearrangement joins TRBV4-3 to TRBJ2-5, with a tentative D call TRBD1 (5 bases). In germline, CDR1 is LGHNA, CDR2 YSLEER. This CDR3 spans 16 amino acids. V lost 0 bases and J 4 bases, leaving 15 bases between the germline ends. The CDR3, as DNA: TGCGCCAGCAGCCAAGATATCGCAGGGCGTGGAGAGACCCAGTACTTC. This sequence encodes CASSQDIAGRGETQYF.

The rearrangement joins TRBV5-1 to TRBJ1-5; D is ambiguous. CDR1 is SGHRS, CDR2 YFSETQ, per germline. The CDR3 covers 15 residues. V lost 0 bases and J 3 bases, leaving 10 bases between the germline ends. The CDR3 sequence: CASSLGGGNNQPQHF. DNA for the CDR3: TGCGCCAGCAGCTTGGGAGGAGGGAACAATCAGCCCCAGCATTTT.

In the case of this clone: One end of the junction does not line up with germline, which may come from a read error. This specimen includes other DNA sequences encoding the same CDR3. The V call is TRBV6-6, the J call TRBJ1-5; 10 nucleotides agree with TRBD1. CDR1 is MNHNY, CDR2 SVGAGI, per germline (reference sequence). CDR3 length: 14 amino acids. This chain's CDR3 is CASSGTGENQPQHF. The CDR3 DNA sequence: TGCGCCAGCAGTGGGACAGGGGAAAATCAGCCCCAGCATTTT.

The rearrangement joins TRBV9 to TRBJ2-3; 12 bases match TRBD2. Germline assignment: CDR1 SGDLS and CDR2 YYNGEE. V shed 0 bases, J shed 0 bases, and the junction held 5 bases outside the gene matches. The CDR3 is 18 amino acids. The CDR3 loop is CASSVGLAGGWSTDTQYF. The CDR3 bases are TGTGCCAGCAGCGTAGGGCTAGCGGGGGGGTGGAGCACAGATACGCAGTATTTT.

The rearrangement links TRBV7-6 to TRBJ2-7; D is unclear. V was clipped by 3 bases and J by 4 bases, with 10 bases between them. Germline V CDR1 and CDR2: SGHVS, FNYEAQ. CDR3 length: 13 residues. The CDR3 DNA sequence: TGTGCCAGCAGCTTGGAACAGCAGTACGAGCAGTACTTC. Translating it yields CASSLEQQYEQYF. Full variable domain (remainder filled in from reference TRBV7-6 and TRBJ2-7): GAGVSQSPRYKVTKRGQDVALRCDPISGHVSLYWYRQALGQGPEFLTYFNYEAQQDKSGLPNDRFSAERPEGSISTLTIQRTEQRDSAMYRCASSLEQQYEQYFGPGTRLTVT.

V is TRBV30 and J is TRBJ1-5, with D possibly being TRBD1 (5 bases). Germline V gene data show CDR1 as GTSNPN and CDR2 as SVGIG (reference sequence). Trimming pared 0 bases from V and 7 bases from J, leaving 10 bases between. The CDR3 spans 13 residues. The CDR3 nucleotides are TGTGCCTGGAGTGTACTGGGGGGGCAGCCCCAGCATTTT. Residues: CAWSVLGGQPQHF.

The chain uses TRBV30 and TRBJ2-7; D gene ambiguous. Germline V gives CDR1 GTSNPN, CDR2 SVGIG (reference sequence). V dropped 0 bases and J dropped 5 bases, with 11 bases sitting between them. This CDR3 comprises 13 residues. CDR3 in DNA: TGTGCCTGGAGTGTAGGGAACTGGGACGAGCAGTACTTC. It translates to CAWSVGNWDEQYF.

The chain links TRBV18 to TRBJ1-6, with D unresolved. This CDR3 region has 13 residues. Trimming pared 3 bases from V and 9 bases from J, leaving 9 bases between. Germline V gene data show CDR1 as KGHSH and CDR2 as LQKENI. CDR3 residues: CASSPASSSPLHF. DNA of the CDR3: TGTGCCAGCTCACCCGCTTCTAGTTCACCCCTCCACTTT.